The 12 T cell receptor beta chains reported below all come from one sample, sequenced in a study of identical twins. From the 5' RACE reads, TCRdb called clonotypes with MiXCR, one entry per CDR3 protein. The sample has 400,000 to 600,000 distinct CDR3 sequences; about a fifth are singletons. These data were also filed under a second study, of yellow fever vaccine responses in identical twins.

The sequenced sample consisted of CD4+ T cells sorted from blood. These receptors all stem from a woman aged 18-29 years in good health.

This sequence joins TRBV12-3 or TRBV12-4 and TRBJ2-2; TRBD1 matches at 7 bases. The CDR3 contains 14 residues. The V and J ends lost 6 bases and 8 bases, in that order; junction bases with no gene match: 9. CDR3 sequence reads: CASSPHRGIGELFF. CDR3 coding DNA: TGTGCCAGCAGCCCCCACAGGGGAATTGGGGAGCTGTTTTTT.

The chain carries TRBV5-1 and TRBJ1-3; tentatively, D is TRBD1 (6 bases). The CDR3 contains 14 residues. Trimming pared 2 bases from V and 4 bases from J, leaving 10 bases between. In germline, CDR1 is SGHRS, CDR2 YFSETQ. The CDR3 DNA reads as TGCGCCAGCAGCTTAACAGGGCCAGGAAACACCATATATTTT. This codes for CASSLTGPGNTIYF.

This clonotype was picked up a small number of times. The chain uses TRBV20-1 and TRBJ1-1, with D unclear. The CDR3 is made up of 13 amino acids. The ends were cut back, 3 bases at V and 0 bases at J, with 8 bases in the middle. CDR1 is DFQATT and CDR2 is SNEGSKA in the germline V gene (reference sequence). CDR3 DNA: TGCAGTGCTAGGGCGGCCGTGAACACTGAAGCTTTCTTT. This gives the protein CSARAAVNTEAFF.

This clonotype was recorded a few times. V gene TRBV20-1 combines with J gene TRBJ2-3, with D perhaps matching TRBD2 (7 bases). The CDR3 sequence is 17 residues long. Deletions cut 3 bases from V and 0 bases from J, with 19 bases between. CDR1 is DFQATT, CDR2 SNEGSKA, per germline (reference sequence). CDR3 amino acids: CSARRPGGRLSTDTQYF. CDR3 coding DNA: TGCAGTGCTAGGAGGCCGGGGGGCCGCTTAAGCACAGATACGCAGTATTTT.

The V and J genes are TRBV2 and TRBJ2-2; TRBD1 might be the D (6 bases). Per germline, CDR1 SNHLY and CDR2 FYNNEI. Trimming cost V 6 bases and J 0 bases, with 11 bases left between them. The CDR3 spans 15 residues. This chain's CDR3 is CASRETGSNTGELFF. CDR3 nucleotide sequence: TGTGCCAGCAGGGAAACAGGGTCGAACACCGGGGAGCTGTTTTTT.

This clonotype has a handful of counts. The rearrangement uses TRBV25-1 and TRBJ2-1; D is unresolved. V lost 5 bases and J lost 4, with 6 bases in between. Looked up from germline, CDR1 is MGHDK and CDR2 is SYGVNS. This CDR3 has 12 amino acids. The CDR3 DNA sequence: TGTGCCAGCAGTCTCCTGTACAATGAGCAGTTCTTC. Its translation: CASSLLYNEQFF.

The V call is TRBV12-3 or TRBV12-4, the J call TRBJ1-2; no definite D call. V lost 6 bases and J lost 0, with 14 bases in between. The CDR3 is 15 residues long. The CDR3 DNA reads TGTGCCAGCAGCAGGTATCAAGGTACTAACTATGGCTACACCTTC. Amino acid sequence: CASSRYQGTNYGYTF.

This clonotype was seen only a few times. The V gene is TRBV7-2, the J gene TRBJ2-7; D is undetermined. The CDR3 covers 14 residues. The ends were cut back, 1 base at V and 0 bases at J, with 7 bases in the middle. Looked up from germline, CDR1 is SGHTA and CDR2 is FQGNSA. The CDR3 loop reads CASSLGRLSYEQYF. CDR3 DNA sequence: TGTGCCAGCAGCTTAGGCAGGCTCTCCTACGAGCAGTACTTC.

The chain has TRBV18 and TRBJ1-5; possible D gene TRBD1, 5 bases. The CDR3 has 16 amino acids. With 6 bases removed from V and 1 base from J, the gap between germline ends came to 16 bases. CDR1 KGHSH and CDR2 LQKENI come from the germline V gene. The CDR3 here is CASSDHSPGSNQPQHF. The DNA of the CDR3 is TGTGCCAGCTCGGACCACAGTCCAGGGAGCAATCAGCCCCAGCATTTT.

The V and J genes are TRBV6-1 and TRBJ1-1, with D possibly TRBD1 on 6 matching bases. Trimming left V 5 bases short and J 7 bases short, with 20 bases between. CDR3 size: 15 residues. Germline V CDR1 and CDR2: MNHNS, SASEGT. The CDR3 reads CASSRDSTGLVEAFF. In nucleotides, the CDR3 is TGTGCCAGCAGTCGAGACTCAACAGGGTTGGTTGAAGCTTTCTTT.

This chain uses TRBV12-3 or TRBV12-4 with TRBJ2-3, with 9 bases that match TRBD2. V trimming: 5 bases; J trimming: 2 bases; junction bases outside the gene matches: 8. The CDR3 runs 16 residues. Here the CDR3 DNA reads TGTGCCAGCAGTAACCTAGCGGGGAGCCCCACAGATACGCAGTATTTT. This sequence encodes CASSNLAGSPTDTQYF.

The chain has TRBV4-2 and TRBJ2-7; 12 bases are shared with TRBD1. Trimming cost V 0 bases and J 5 bases; bases outside gene matches: 8. The length of the CDR3 is 17 residues. Germline-derived CDR1 and CDR2 are LGHNA and YNFKEQ. The CDR3 here is CASSQDLMGQGAHEQYF. In DNA, the CDR3 is TGTGCCAGCAGCCAAGATCTGATGGGACAGGGGGCCCACGAGCAGTACTTC.